This T cell receptor (beta chain) was found in a study of shared clonotypes between healthy human individuals. Clones were read by immunoSEQ multiplex PCR, and TCRdb kept only the in-frame ones, dropping some. The table shows millions of clones, with roughly 95% occurring only once. This clone came up once. The CDR3 spans 17 residues. Deletions cut 2 bases from V and 7 bases from J, with 20 bases between. Germline lookup yields CDR1 LGHNT and CDR2 FRNRAP. The V call is TRBV12-5, the J call TRBJ1-4, with D hard to call. The TCR sequence derives from a man aged 18 to 35 in good health. The material sequenced was naive CD4+ T cells sorted from blood. Subset in this sample: CD45RA+ positively selected. The CDR3 sequence: CASGLRSQSLVGEKLFF. For the CDR3, the DNA is TGTGCTAGTGGTTTGCGTAGTCAATCCCTCGTGGGTGAAAAACTGTTTTTT.